These 6 T cell receptor beta chains were all obtained from the same sample, sequenced in a study of blood T cells in healthy people across ages. Alongside a J-beta primer mix, a sample-barcoded 5' primer served in a second PCR lasting roughly 6 to 11 cycles. Each CDR3 protein gets one entry after TCRdb re-called the 5' RACE reads with MiXCR. The sample has around 800,000 distinct CDR3 sequences, about 53% seen once; the top ten hold roughly two fifths. Sequenced input: blood. Receptor source: a man of 80 years or more in good health.

The gene calls are TRBV5-1 and TRBJ2-7; D call uncertain. V dropped 1 base and J dropped 3 bases, with 8 bases sitting between them. CDR3 length equals 13 residues. Germline V gene sequence: CDR1 SGHRS, CDR2 YFSETQ. CDR3 amino acids: CASSLFSRYEQYF. CDR3 in DNA: TGCGCCAGCAGCTTGTTCTCCCGCTACGAGCAGTACTTC.

The chain is built from TRBV12-3 or TRBV12-4 and TRBJ1-1, with D perhaps TRBD1 (6 bases). V lost 5 bases and J 6 bases, leaving 19 bases between the germline ends. There are 15 residues in the CDR3. CDR3 bases: TGTGCCAGCAGTCCCGCTGGGGGGGCGGCGGCTGAAGCTTTCTTT. Its translation: CASSPAGGAAAEAFF.

This clonotype was recorded a few times. This chain uses TRBV3-1 with TRBJ1-2, with a weak D call TRBD1 (5 bases). CDR1 and CDR2 from the germline V gene are LGHDT and YNNKEL (reference sequence). V was pared by 6 bases and J by 0 bases, with 8 bases between. This CDR3 region has 13 residues. The chain's CDR3 is CASSRGTNYGYTF. The CDR3 nucleotides are TGTGCCAGCAGTCGGGGGACTAACTATGGCTACACCTTC.

The chain has TRBV10-3 and TRBJ2-1; D ambiguous. Looked up from germline, CDR1 is ENHRY and CDR2 is SYGVKD. V was pared by 2 bases and J by 7 bases, with 3 bases between. The CDR3 runs to 11 residues. This CDR3 is CAISEKNEQFF. CDR3 nucleotide sequence: TGTGCCATCAGTGAGAAGAATGAGCAGTTCTTC.

The rearrangement links TRBV7-3 to TRBJ1-2, with D possibly being TRBD1 (5 bases). V lost 0 bases and J lost 3, with 11 bases in between. Germline V gene lookup returns CDR1 SGHTA and CDR2 FQGTGA. The CDR3 loop spans 15 amino acids. CDR3 DNA: TGTGCCAGCAGCTTAACGTCCAGGGTTGACTATGGCTACACCTTC. It translates to CASSLTSRVDYGYTF.

V gene TRBV7-9 combines with J gene TRBJ1-5, with 8 bases identical to TRBD1. Germline values: CDR1 SEHNR, CDR2 FQNEAQ (reference sequence). This CDR3 has 15 residues. The ends lost 1 base at V and 6 bases at J; junction bases unmatched: 5. Written as DNA, the CDR3 is TGTGCCAGCAGCTTAGGACAGGGGAACGGTCAGCCCCAGCATTTT. Translating gives CASSLGQGNGQPQHF. The whole variable domain, filled in from reference TRBV7-9 and TRBJ1-5, reads DTGVSQNPRHKITKRGQNVTFRCDPISEHNRLYWYRQTLGQGPEFLTYFQNEAQLEKSRLLSDRFSAERPKGSFSTLEIQRTEQGDSAMYLCASSLGQGNGQPQHFGDGTRLSIL.